Described below is a single T cell receptor beta chain sequence and its context. Its antigen remains unidentified. The table came from immunoSEQ multiplex PCR; TCRdb's copy has only in-frame clones and leaves some out. The sample records about half a million clones, 89% being singletons. The record originates from a study of Ad26.COV2.S vaccination and SARS-CoV-2 variants. On the study more broadly: Donor got 5x10^10 or 1x10^11 viral particles of Ad26.COV2.S.

Notes on the study in general: The analyses of TCR breadth and depth may have understated the size of total T cell responses. The authors reported substantial breadth in spike-specific CD8+ and CD4+ T cell responses after vaccination.

The CDR3 extends over 18 amino acids. Germline V gene data show CDR1 as LGHNA and CDR2 as YNFKEQ. Trimming removed 1 base from V and 0 bases from J, with 13 bases in between. Specified treatment: roughly 18 received Ad26.COV2.S at low or high dose, single or two shots; 5 received placebo; per-sample allocation not given. The investigators took samples on day 63 after the first vaccine or placebo injection. Cohort 1b enrolled adults aged 18-55 years in Boston. This chain joins TRBV4-2 and TRBJ2-6, with D possibly called TRBD1 or TRBD2 (5 bases each). The receptor's source is a person between 18 and 65 years old who received the Ad26.COV2.S COVID-19 vaccine or a placebo. The specimen comprised peripheral blood, sampled in a trial of Ad26.COV2.S vaccine versus placebo. Here the CDR3 DNA reads TGTGCCAGCAGCCAAGGGGACGAGCGACTCTCTGGGGCCAACGTCCTGACTTTC. Translating gives CASSQGDERLSGANVLTF.